This T cell receptor (beta chain) was identified during a study of shared clonotypes between healthy human individuals. Study-level points and caveats: With a handful of donors compared, around 5% of naive CD4 clonotypes were shared. Sorted-subset sequencing was shown by rarefaction to be incomplete despite large depth. It was anticipated that sequencing depth would influence how many clonotypes donors shared.

CDR3 length: 14 amino acids. V dropped 3 bases and J dropped 5; count of bases not matched to a gene: 4. Germline lookup yields CDR1 MNHEY and CDR2 SMNVEV (reference sequence). Execution of the assay was at deep level. Data came from immunoSEQ multiplex PCR; TCRdb stores just in-frame clones and leaves some out. The sample consists of roughly 890,000 clones, almost 95% of them appearing once. Naive CD8 cells were CD45RO-negative, positively selected for CCR7, excluding terminally differentiated effector memory CD45RA+ cells. For this clone: Antigen: not known.

The genes are TRBV27 and TRBJ2-1; 7 bases match TRBD2. This sequence was found in a young man in good health. The sequenced sample consisted of naive CD8+ T cells sorted from blood. The CDR3 is CASSFLSGNNEQFF. CDR3 bases: TGTGCCAGCAGTTTTCTGAGCGGGAACAATGAGCAGTTCTTC.